This T cell receptor beta chain was identified during a study of early T cells in non-severe SARS-CoV-2 infection. Study outcomes and limitations: The matching step, a VDJdb search, favored anti-spike CD8 responses and missed private and CD4 specificities.

This clonotype was detected ten times or more. Antigen: not known. Individually, cDNA molecules had unique molecular identifiers attached to them. MiXCR, applied by TCRdb to the 5' RACE reads, yields one record per CDR3 protein. The repertoire includes 45,000 to 55,000 distinct CDR3 sequences, under 15% of them detected once, and roughly 10% sits in the top ten. The CDR3 totals 14 residues. V lost 1 base to trimming and J lost 5 bases, with 12 bases between them. Sequencing was carried out using whole blood. The rearrangement uses TRBV12-3 or TRBV12-4 and TRBJ2-7, with D uncertain. This receptor was taken from an adult who was a healthcare worker with PCR-confirmed SARS-CoV-2 infection or an uninfected control (not recorded which). CDR3: CASSLDVREDEQYF. The CDR3 DNA is TGTGCCAGCAGTTTAGATGTCCGCGAGGACGAGCAGTACTTC.